The rows below give T cell receptor beta chains drawn from one sample of a study of blood T cell repertoires in COVID-19. Here immunoSEQ multiplex PCR was the method, and the copy in TCRdb shows in-frame clones only, minus some. The sample consists of 100,000 to 150,000 clones, roughly four fifths of them appearing once. The sequencing sample was made of peripheral blood. The receptors come from a man in his thirties or forties with COVID-19, enrolled during active disease. The CDR3 runs from the conserved cysteine through the conserved F or W. D genes are given only for firm matches. Where a row states a size, it is once, few, many or the class of an expanded clone; other rows omit it.

TRBD1 TRBJ1-5 TRBV2 NA 13 CASRYRGNQPQHF TGTGCCAGCAGGTACAGGGGGAATCAGCCCCAGCATTTT
TRBD1 TRBJ1-1 TRBV7-7 NA 13 CASSVRTGSEAFF TGTGCTAGCAGCGTCCGGACAGGCTCTGAAGCTTTCTTT
TRBD2 TRBJ2-5 TRBV27 NA 15 CASSFGTSPWETQYF TGTGCCAGCAGTTTCGGGACTAGCCCGTGGGAGACCCAGTACTTC
NA TRBJ1-4 TRBV9 NA 14 CASSVSPLEEKLFF TGTGCCAGCAGCGTAAGTCCGTTGGAGGAAAAACTGTTTTTT
NA TRBJ2-1 TRBV25-1 NA 11 CASSVGDEQFF TGTGCCAGCAGTGTCGGAGATGAGCAGTTCTTC
TRBD1 TRBJ2-2 TRBV7-3 NA 14 CASSVGTEFGELFF TGTGCCAGCAGCGTTGGGACAGAGTTCGGGGAGCTGTTTTTT
TRBD1 TRBJ1-1 TRBV4-2 NA 15 CASSHPTTGDTEAFF TGTGCCAGCAGCCACCCTACGACAGGGGACACTGAAGCTTTCTTT
TRBD1 TRBJ1-5 TRBV30 NA 14 CAWDSGTVRQPQHF TGTGCCTGGGATTCCGGGACAGTCCGTCAGCCCCAGCATTTT
TRBD2 TRBJ2-3 TRBV7-6 NA 16 CASSLALAGASDTQYF TGTGCCAGCAGCTTAGCACTAGCGGGGGCTTCAGATACGCAGTATTTT
NA TRBJ2-5 TRBV5-4 NA 16 CASSRYGNSRGETQYF TGTGCCAGCAGCCGTTACGGGAACAGTCGCGGAGAGACCCAGTACTTC
TRBD1 TRBJ1-1 TRBV5-1 NA 14 CASSNGQGFTEAFF TGCGCCAGCAGCAACGGACAGGGTTTTACTGAAGCTTTCTTT
TRBD1 TRBJ1-1 TRBV29-1 few 14 CSVEDWQGDTEAFF TGCAGCGTTGAAGATTGGCAGGGGGACACTGAAGCTTTCTTT
NA TRBJ2-5 TRBV7-3 NA 13 CASSPGYGETQYF TGTGCCAGCAGTCCAGGGTACGGAGAGACCCAGTACTTC
NA TRBJ1-4 TRBV24-1 NA 13 CATSDPSQAQLFF TGTGCCACCAGTGATCCCTCGCAGGCTCAACTGTTTTTT
NA TRBJ1-3 TRBV14 few 14 CASSPGHSGNTIYF TGTGCCAGCAGCCCGGGACACTCTGGAAACACCATATATTTT
NA TRBJ1-5 TRBV7-3 few 13 CASSQGRNQPQHF TGTGCCAGCAGTCAGGGGCGCAATCAGCCCCAGCATTTT
NA TRBJ1-2 TRBV6-5 NA 12 CASSEGTYGYTF TGTGCCAGCAGCGAGGGCACATATGGCTACACCTTC
TRBD2 TRBJ2-2 TRBV24-1 NA 16 CATSFSGRGDTGELFF TGTGCCACCAGCTTTAGCGGGAGAGGAGACACCGGGGAGCTGTTTTTT
TRBD1 TRBJ2-7 TRBV3-1/TRBV3-2 NA 14 CASSPTGTSYEQYF TGTGCCAGCAGCCCGACAGGGACCTCCTACGAGCAGTACTTC
NA TRBJ2-4 TRBV11-2 once 16 CASSPSGGGGENIQYF TGTGCCAGCAGCCCCTCGGGGGGCGGGGGCGAAAACATTCAGTACTTC
TRBD1 TRBJ1-2 TRBV6-6 NA 13 CASYRDRGFGYTF TGTGCCAGTTACCGGGACAGGGGGTTTGGCTACACCTTC
NA TRBJ2-1 TRBV7-9 NA 15 CASSDSSHFYNEQFF TGTGCCAGCAGCGACTCTAGCCATTTCTACAATGAGCAGTTCTTC
NA TRBJ1-6 TRBV11-1 NA 15 CASSLDHSIGSPLHF TGTGCCAGCAGCTTAGATCACAGTATCGGTTCACCCCTCCACTTT
NA TRBJ2-2 TRBV5-1 NA 20 CASSLSPQGTIGGNTGELFF TGCGCCAGCAGCTTGAGTCCCCAGGGGACGATAGGGGGGAACACCGGGGAGCTGTTTTTT
TRBD2 TRBJ2-1 TRBV5-1 NA 15 CASTPGGTTYNEQFF TGCGCCAGCACCCCCGGGGGGACTACTTACAATGAGCAGTTCTTC
TRBD2 TRBJ2-1 TRBV30 NA 15 CAWRAGGVSYNEQFF TGTGCCTGGAGGGCGGGGGGGGTATCCTACAATGAGCAGTTCTTC
TRBD1 TRBJ1-2 TRBV6-5 once 15 CASRGATGANYGYTF TGTGCCAGCAGAGGGGCGACAGGGGCTAACTATGGCTACACCTTC
TRBD2 TRBJ2-3 TRBV27 NA 15 CASSFEAGGPDTQYF TGTGCCAGCAGTTTTGAGGCGGGGGGGCCAGATACGCAGTATTTT
TRBD1 TRBJ2-5 TRBV7-7 few 15 CASSLGGRGQETQYF TGTGCTAGCAGCTTAGGGGGCAGGGGGCAAGAGACCCAGTACTTC
NA TRBJ2-5 TRBV6-9 NA 17 CASRLIGPLGDQETQYF TGTGCCAGCAGGTTGATTGGGCCCCTAGGGGATCAAGAGACCCAGTACTTC
TRBD2 TRBJ2-1 TRBV6-5 few 15 CASSYSGSGNNEQFF TGTGCCAGCAGTTACTCGGGGAGCGGGAATAATGAGCAGTTCTTC
TRBD1 TRBJ2-5 TRBV5-1 NA 15 CASSLRDRSQETQYF TGCGCCAGCAGCCTCCGGGACAGGAGCCAAGAGACCCAGTACTTC
TRBD1 TRBJ1-2 TRBV7-9 NA 16 CASSYRTGFVDYGYTF TGTGCCAGCAGCTACCGGACAGGGTTTGTCGACTATGGCTACACCTTC
NA TRBJ1-2 TRBV28 NA 14 CASTITGANYGYTF TGTGCCAGCACTATTACAGGAGCTAACTATGGCTACACCTTC
TRBD2 TRBJ2-1 TRBV30 NA 15 CAWSGGPGLVDEQFF TGTGCCTGGAGTGGGGGCCCGGGACTAGTGGATGAGCAGTTCTTC
NA TRBJ2-3 TRBV19 NA 16 CASSIVWRRRTDTQYF TGTGCCAGTAGTATAGTCTGGCGGCGCCGCACAGATACGCAGTATTTT
TRBD2 TRBJ2-1 TRBV28 NA 14 CASSTSGEYNEQFF TGTGCCAGCTCCACTAGCGGAGAGTACAATGAGCAGTTCTTC
NA TRBJ2-2 TRBV4-1 few 14 CASSPAQYTGELFF TGCGCCAGCAGCCCTGCCCAGTACACCGGGGAGCTGTTTTTT
TRBD1 TRBJ2-5 TRBV7-2 NA 15 CASSPPRTGQETQYF TGTGCCAGCAGCCCACCCCGGACAGGGCAAGAGACCCAGTACTTC
TRBD1 TRBJ1-5 TRBV30 NA 13 CAWSNRGGQPQHF TGTGCCTGGAGTAACAGGGGAGGTCAGCCCCAGCATTTT
TRBD2 TRBJ2-1 TRBV11-3 NA 15 CASSPLAGGHNEQFF TGTGCCAGCAGCCCACTAGCGGGGGGCCACAATGAGCAGTTCTTC
TRBD1 TRBJ1-5 TRBV18 NA 16 CASSPPGTATYQPQHF TGTGCCAGCTCACCCCCGGGGACAGCGACGTATCAGCCCCAGCATTTT
TRBD2 TRBJ2-7 TRBV16 NA 13 CASSQSRRGEQYF TGTGCCAGCAGCCAATCTCGGCGGGGGGAGCAGTACTTC